These T cell receptor beta chains were read from a single sample in a study of cytomegalovirus exposure and HLA in healthy donors. Sequenced by immunoSEQ multiplex PCR; TCRdb stores in-frame clones only, minus some. The table includes about 170,000 clones, around three quarters detected once. Sequenced: PBMCs. These TCRs come from a woman aged 30 to 39 in good health and CMV-seropositive. CDR3s include the opening cysteine and the closing phenylalanine or tryptophan. Clone sizes are given selectively: once, few, many, or a class where the clone is expanded.

>-|TRBJ2-7|TRBV28
CASSLLNPRLVAASYEQYF
>-|TRBJ1-2|TRBV2
CAWNRSPEYGYTF
>-|TRBJ2-2|TRBV11-3
CASSPLSGAGELFF
>-|TRBJ1-5|TRBV12-5
CASGSAGENQPQHF
>-|TRBJ2-1|TRBV7-2
CASSPSAGLFF
>-|TRBJ2-1|TRBV5-1
CASSLESYNEQFF
>-|TRBJ1-2|TRBV4-3
CASSQNRDYGYTF
>-|TRBJ1-1|TRBV5-4
CASSLDLNTEAFF
>-|TRBJ2-2|TRBV4-1
CASSQGAGGNTGELFF
>-|TRBJ2-3|TRBV7-8
CASSLGGYTDTQYF
>-|TRBJ1-1|TRBV16
CASSHRGIGEAFF
>-|TRBJ1-5|TRBV6-6
CASSYGLQGSNQPQHF
>-|TRBJ2-2|TRBV7-6
CASSSRTPGQMRGSPGELFF
>-|TRBJ2-2|TRBV10-3
CAISEFLAGGTGELFF
>-|TRBJ1-5|TRBV27
CASSPSTGYGAQPQHF
>-|TRBJ2-7|TRBV11-3
CASSLLNRPHEQYF
>-|TRBJ1-2|TRBV6-5
CASRAQGSSNYGYTF
>-|TRBJ2-2|TRBV5-4
CASSFGLAANTGELFF
>-|TRBJ2-1|TRBV5-1
CASSLPGNEQFF
>-|TRBJ2-7|TRBV6-6
CASRGTGGFAYEQYF
>-|TRBJ1-5|TRBV6-5
CASSVSRDSQPQHF
>once|TRBJ2-7|TRBV7-2
CASSLLGLAGGYEQYF
>-|TRBJ1-4|TRBV11-2
CASSLRQPATNEKLFF
>-|TRBJ1-2|TRBV6-5
CASSEQQGVHGYTF
>once|TRBJ1-2|TRBV30
CAWRAGTATYGYTF
>-|TRBJ1-1|TRBV6-1
CASSERAGGYTEAFF
>-|TRBJ2-7|TRBV30
CAWVPSAAYEQYF
>-|TRBJ1-5|TRBV4-3
CASSQVQGAGNQPQHF
>once|TRBJ2-7|TRBV5-1
CASSQRGALNYEQYF
>-|TRBJ1-6|TRBV2
CASSDRQGASSYNSPLHF
>-|TRBJ2-5|TRBV7-2
CASSMDRGQETQYF
>-|TRBJ1-5|TRBV6-5
CASSQGLGGSQHF